Presented here are 18 T cell receptor beta chains from one specimen sequenced in a study of cytomegalovirus exposure and HLA in healthy donors. PCR involved 60 Vbeta and 13 Jbeta primers. The repertoire was sequenced with immunoSEQ multiplex PCR; TCRdb's copy has only in-frame clones and lacks some. The sample lists over 250,000 clones; more than 80% were seen once. The sample consisted of PBMCs. The origin of the receptors is a man aged 40-49 years in good health and CMV-seropositive.

The CDR3 DNA reads as TGCGCCAGCAGCCCCTACTTCCGGACAGGGGACGGGCAAGAGACCCAGTACTTC. Protein: CASSPYFRTGDGQETQYF. The genes are TRBV5-1 and TRBJ2-5; 9 nucleotides agree with TRBD1. After removal of 4 bases from V and 2 bases from J, the junction contained 15 bases not matched to a gene. This CDR3 has 18 residues. From germline, CDR1 is SGHRS and CDR2 YFSETQ.

The V and J genes are TRBV19 and TRBJ2-1; TRBD2 matches 15 bases. CDR1 is LNHDA, CDR2 SQIVND, per germline (reference sequence). The CDR3 runs 15 residues. V trimming: 10 bases; J trimming: 7 bases; junction bases outside the gene matches: 8. This CDR3 reads CATRTSGRARNEQFF. The CDR3 bases are TGTGCCACCAGGACTAGCGGGAGGGCCCGAAATGAGCAGTTCTTC.

The genes are TRBV6-6 and TRBJ2-7; 8 bases agree with TRBD2. CDR1 is MNHNY, CDR2 SVGAGI, per germline (reference sequence). The CDR3 has 14 residues. Trimming removed 4 bases from V and 0 bases from J; junction bases left unmatched: 2. CDR3 in DNA: TGTGCCAGCAGTTCGGGAGGGAGCTCCTACGAGCAGTACTTC. Protein product: CASSSGGSSYEQYF.

The CDR3 sequence: CASSTPALSSYNEQFF. The CDR3 nucleotides read TGTGCCAGTAGTACCCCCGCGTTGAGCTCCTACAATGAGCAGTTCTTC. V gene TRBV19 combines with J gene TRBJ2-1, with D unresolved. CDR1 and CDR2 from the germline V gene are LNHDA and SQIVND (reference sequence). The CDR3 is 16 amino acids. Trimming pared 4 bases from V and 0 bases from J, leaving 13 bases between.

This chain connects TRBV6-5 to TRBJ1-1, with 8 bases that match TRBD1. Germline CDR1 reads MNHEY; CDR2 reads SVGAGI. Unmatched junction bases numbered 8, after V lost 1 base and J lost 7 bases. This CDR3 region has 15 residues. CDR3 bases: TGTGCCAGCAGTTACTTACCGGGACAGGACAATGAAGCTTTCTTT. Protein product: CASSYLPGQDNEAFF.

Only one count was recorded for this clone. The chain uses TRBV19 and TRBJ2-1, with 7 bases lining up with TRBD1. Germline-derived CDR1 and CDR2 are LNHDA and SQIVND (reference sequence). Unmatched junction bases numbered 16, after V lost 7 bases and J lost 7 bases. The CDR3 runs 16 residues. CDR3 coding DNA: TGTGCCAGTACTAAATCCTGGGGGACAGCACCTAATGAGCAGTTCTTC. This translates into CASTKSWGTAPNEQFF.

This chain connects TRBV27 to TRBJ2-7; D gene uncertain. The CDR3 runs 14 residues. Trimming took 0 bases from V and 1 from J, leaving 7 bases between them. The germline CDR1 and CDR2 sequences are MNHEY and SMNVEV (reference sequence). CDR3 in amino acids: CASSLSSFSYEQYF. The DNA for the CDR3 is TGTGCCAGCAGTTTATCGTCATTTTCCTACGAGCAGTACTTC.

This chain joins TRBV7-3 and TRBJ1-1; D is perhaps TRBD1 (6 bases). The CDR3 is 15 amino acids. V dropped 2 bases and J dropped 5 bases, with 15 bases sitting between them. Germline V gives CDR1 SGHTA, CDR2 FQGTGA. CDR3 in amino acids: CASSLVAGAVTEAFF. CDR3 nucleotide sequence: TGTGCCAGCAGCTTAGTGGCAGGGGCGGTAACTGAAGCTTTCTTT.

The gene calls are TRBV21-1 and TRBJ1-3; TRBD1, the table's D call, was not compared with the DNA. TRBV21-1 is a pseudogene locus. This CDR3 spans 15 amino acids. The CDR3 protein is CASSKVWDRRNTIYF. CDR3 nucleotide sequence: TGTGCCAGCAGCAAAGTTTGGGACAGGAGAAACACCATATATTTT.

With regard to this clone: One junction end disagrees with the germline gene, perhaps due to a read error. V and J are TRBV7-2 and TRBJ2-7; D is possibly TRBD2 (5 bases). Germline CDR1 and CDR2: SGHTA and FQGNSA. The CDR3 has 16 amino acids. The CDR3 region has the DNA TGTGCCAGCAGCCTAGCCGTTGGGCAGGCTACCTACGAGCAGTACTTC. Protein: CASSLAVGQATYEQYF.

The gene calls are TRBV27 and TRBJ2-1, with D tentatively TRBD2 (6 bases). There are 13 residues in the CDR3. Germline V CDR1 and CDR2: MNHEY, SMNVEV (reference sequence). Trimming left V 7 bases short and J 7 bases short, with 14 bases between. This CDR3 is CASTTSRGNEQFF. As DNA, the CDR3 is TGTGCCAGCACTACTTCGCGGGGAAATGAGCAGTTCTTC.

This clone is a singleton in its sample. The chain combines TRBV11-2 with TRBJ2-1, with TRBD2 matching 7 bases. V shed 2 bases and J 0 bases; nucleotides not matched to a gene: 4. CDR3 length: 16 amino acids. CDR1 and CDR2 (germline): SGHAT, FQNNGV. Here the CDR3 DNA reads TGTGCCAGCAGCTTACATAGACTAGCCTCCTACAATGAGCAGTTCTTC. It translates to CASSLHRLASYNEQFF.

The rearrangement links TRBV5-1 to TRBJ2-1; TRBD2 matches 8 bases. The CDR3 totals 16 residues. Trimming took 1 base from V and 0 from J; bases not matched to a gene: 3. CDR1 and CDR2 (germline): SGHRS, YFSETQ. In nucleotides, the CDR3 is TGCGCCAGCAGCTTGCCTAGCGGGCCCTCCTACAATGAGCAGTTCTTC. Amino acids: CASSLPSGPSYNEQFF.

The chain links TRBV10-3 to TRBJ1-5, with D perhaps TRBD1 (5 bases). The length of the CDR3 is 14 residues. Looked up from germline, CDR1 is ENHRY and CDR2 is SYGVKD. Trimming removed 6 bases at V and 6 bases at J, with 15 bases between. DNA for the CDR3: TGTGCCATCAGCGAAGGGCAGGGAAGTCAGCCCCAGCATTTT. Amino acids: CAISEGQGSQPQHF.

The CDR3 DNA reads TGTGCCAGCTCACCACAGACAGGGAGCGCAGATACGCAGTATTTT. Amino acid sequence: CASSPQTGSADTQYF. The V gene is TRBV18, the J gene TRBJ2-3; 7 bases fit TRBD1. This CDR3 is 15 amino acids long. The germline V gene encodes CDR1 KGHSH and CDR2 LQKENI. V gave up 1 base and J gave up 4 bases; unmatched junction bases: 5.

This sequence joins TRBV21-1 and TRBJ2-5; TRBD2, the table's D call, lacks a check against the DNA. The DNA end favors TRBJ2-7, so the J call may be wrong. TRBV21-1 is marked as a pseudogene. The CDR3 is 17 residues long. This CDR3 is CASSNSGGAPLSYEQYF. The CDR3 DNA reads as TGTGCCAGCAGCAATAGTGGAGGGGCTCCGCTCTCCTACGAGCAGTACTTC.

This clone was found once. The chain joins TRBV28 to TRBJ2-1; D perhaps matches TRBD1 (7 bases). The V gene lost 0 bases and the J gene lost 5 bases, with 14 bases spanning the gap. Germline V gene sequence: CDR1 MDHEN, CDR2 SYDVKM. The CDR3 extends over 16 amino acids. CDR3: CASSLWEAGGNNEQFF. For the CDR3, the DNA is TGTGCCAGCAGTTTATGGGAGGCAGGGGGGAACAATGAGCAGTTCTTC.

This clone was counted a few times. The chain carries TRBV6-5 and TRBJ1-5; a weak D match, TRBD1 (6 bases). The CDR3 totals 14 residues. Germline loops: CDR1 MNHEY, CDR2 SVGAGI. V lost 5 bases to trimming and J lost 4 bases, with 12 bases between them. The CDR3 bases are TGTGCCAGCAGTGAGACAGGTTTGAATCAGCCCCAGCATTTT. Protein: CASSETGLNQPQHF.